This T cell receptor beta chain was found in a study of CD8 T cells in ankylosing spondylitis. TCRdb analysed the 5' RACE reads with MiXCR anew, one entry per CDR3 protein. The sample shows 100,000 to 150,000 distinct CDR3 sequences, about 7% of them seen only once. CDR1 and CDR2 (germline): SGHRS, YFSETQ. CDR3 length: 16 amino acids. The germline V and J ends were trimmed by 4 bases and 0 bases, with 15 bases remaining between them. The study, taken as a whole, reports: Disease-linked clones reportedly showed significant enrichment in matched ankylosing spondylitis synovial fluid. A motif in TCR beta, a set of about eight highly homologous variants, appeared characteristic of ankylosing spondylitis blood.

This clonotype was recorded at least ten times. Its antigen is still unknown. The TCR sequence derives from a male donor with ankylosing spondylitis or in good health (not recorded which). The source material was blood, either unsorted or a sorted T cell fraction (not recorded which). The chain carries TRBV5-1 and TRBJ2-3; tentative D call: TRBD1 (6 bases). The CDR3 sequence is CASSVAGTTSTDTQYF. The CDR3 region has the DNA TGCGCCAGCAGCGTCGCCGGGACAACTAGCACAGATACGCAGTATTTT.